One T cell receptor beta chain is described in this entry. Antigen unknown. The CDR3 loop spans 15 amino acids. V was clipped by 5 bases and J by 5 bases, with 16 bases between them. This entry belongs to a study of T-cell reconstitution after alpha-beta-depleted transplantation in children. Study-wide results and caveats: Alpha-beta T cells present about two months after transplant were reported to originate from several hundred expanded graft clones.

The TCRbeta library incorporated unique molecular identifiers. One entry per CDR3 protein, called by TCRdb with MiXCR from the PCR reads. This table has 600,000 to 700,000 distinct CDR3 sequences, roughly 13% appearing once. The source of this sequence is a girl aged 2-10 years with congenital amegakaryocytic thrombocytopenia, due to receive a stem cell transplant. This sequence joins TRBV12-3 or TRBV12-4 and TRBJ1-5; the D is unclear. Sequencing used PBMCs, obtained before TCRalphabeta/CD19-depleted stem cell transplant. The CDR3 spells CASSPRGARDQPQHF. The CDR3 nucleotides read TGTGCCAGCAGTCCCCGGGGAGCCCGAGATCAGCCCCAGCATTTT.